Presented here are 14 T cell receptor beta chains from one specimen sequenced in a study of cytomegalovirus exposure and HLA in healthy donors. Method: immunoSEQ multiplex PCR; TCRdb's copy keeps in-frame clones and lacks some. This sample has tens of thousands of clones, with 90% to 95% found just once. Sequencing input: PBMCs. The receptors stem from a woman younger than 30 in good health and CMV-seronegative.

V usage is TRBV21-1 and J usage is TRBJ2-7; TRBD2 was called by the table and not checked on the DNA. TRBV21-1 is deemed a pseudogene. The CDR3 is 14 amino acids. The CDR3 region is CASSKGTSSYEQYF. In nucleotides, the CDR3 is TGTGCCAGCAGCAAAGGGACTAGCTCCTACGAGCAGTACTTC.

The chain links TRBV7-2 to TRBJ1-3; D gene unclear. CDR3 length equals 15 residues. Germline V gives CDR1 SGHTA, CDR2 FQGNSA. Trimming removed 5 bases from V and 0 bases from J, with 11 bases in between. Here the CDR3 reads CASSLAIRSGNTIYF. In nucleotides, the CDR3 is TGTGCCAGCAGCCTTGCGATCCGCTCTGGAAACACCATATATTTT.

This chain links TRBV11-2 with TRBJ1-4, with D possibly matching TRBD1 (6 bases). Trimming pared 4 bases from V and 7 bases from J, leaving 16 bases between. Germline CDR1 SGHAT, CDR2 FQNNGV. The CDR3 is 15 residues long. As DNA, the CDR3 is TGTGCCAGCAGCTCACCGTCAAGGACAGCTGAAAAACTGTTTTTT. It yields the protein CASSSPSRTAEKLFF. Looking up the rest from reference TRBV11-2 and TRBJ1-4 gives the full variable domain: EAGVAQSPRYKIIEKRQSVAFWCNPISGHATLYWYQQILGQGPKLLIQFQNNGVVDDSQLPKDRFSAERLKGVDSTLKIQPAKLEDSAVYLCASSSPSRTAEKLFFGSGTQLSVL.

CDR3 amino acids: CASSLSQSDRGNLYEQYF. The CDR3 bases are TGTGCCAGCAGCCTTTCCCAAAGTGACAGGGGAAATCTCTACGAGCAGTACTTC. The chain recombines TRBV7-6 with TRBJ2-7; 8 nucleotides agree with TRBD1. The CDR3 spans 18 residues. Trimming removed 5 bases from V and 3 bases from J; junction bases left unmatched: 18. Per the germline V gene, CDR1 is SGHVS and CDR2 is FNYEAQ.

V gene TRBV4-1 combines with J gene TRBJ2-1; D is ambiguous. Germline lookup yields CDR1 MGHRA and CDR2 YSYEKL. The CDR3 spans 14 residues. Deletions cut 1 base from V and 5 bases from J, with 9 bases between. CDR3 amino acids: CASSQGLSNNEQFF. The DNA for the CDR3 is TGCGCCAGCAGCCAAGGCCTTAGCAACAATGAGCAGTTCTTC.

This chain joins TRBV15 and TRBJ2-1; 7 bases are shared with TRBD2. The CDR3 covers 15 residues. V gave up 0 bases and J gave up 6 bases; unmatched junction bases: 5. Per germline, CDR1 LNHNV and CDR2 YYDKDF (reference sequence). Written as DNA, the CDR3 is TGTGCCACCAGCAGAGAGGCGGGAGTGGGCAATGAGCAGTTCTTC. As protein: CATSREAGVGNEQFF. Full variable domain (rest looked up from reference TRBV15 and TRBJ2-1): DAMVIQNPRYQVTQFGKPVTLSCSQTLNHNVMYWYQQKSSQAPKLLFHYYDKDFNNEADTPDNFQSRRPNTSFCFLDIRSPGLGDTAMYLCATSREAGVGNEQFFGPGTRLTVL.

The chain links TRBV7-8 to TRBJ2-7; no reliable D call. The CDR3 loop spans 15 amino acids. Trimming removed 2 bases from V and 5 bases from J, with 16 bases in between. Germline assignment: CDR1 SGHVS and CDR2 FQNEAQ. CDR3 bases: TGTGCCAGCAGCTTAAGAGGCGTCGTTGCTGACGAGCAGTACTTC. Protein sequence: CASSLRGVVADEQYF.

The rearrangement links TRBV9 to TRBJ2-2; 7 bases map to TRBD2. Germline loops: CDR1 SGDLS, CDR2 YYNGEE. This CDR3 is built from 15 residues. The V segment lost 3 bases and the J segment 1 base; nucleotides outside the gene matches: 3. The CDR3 here is CASSALAVNTGELFF. The CDR3 DNA follows: TGTGCCAGCAGCGCGCTAGCGGTGAACACCGGGGAGCTGTTTTTT.

The rearrangement links TRBV9 to TRBJ1-4; D remains unclear. Germline CDR1 is SGDLS and CDR2 is YYNGEE. The CDR3 totals 17 residues. Trimming stripped 0 bases from V and 4 bases from J, with 16 bases between. This chain's CDR3 is CASSVADVPRGNEKLFF. In DNA form, the CDR3 reads TGTGCCAGCAGCGTAGCTGATGTCCCACGCGGTAATGAAAAACTGTTTTTT.

The chain employs TRBV6-1 and TRBJ2-3; 15 bases are shared with TRBD2. The CDR3 is 16 residues long. Trimming removed 4 bases from V and 6 bases from J; junction bases left unmatched: 5. The germline V gene has CDR1 MNHNS and CDR2 SASEGT. The CDR3 here is CASSGGLAGGWDTQYF. The CDR3 DNA is TGTGCCAGCAGTGGCGGACTAGCGGGAGGGTGGGATACGCAGTATTTT.

The rearrangement joins TRBV13 to TRBJ1-1; D call uncertain. The V gene lost 1 base and the J gene lost 0 bases, with 6 bases spanning the gap. The CDR3 contains 14 residues. Germline-derived CDR1 and CDR2 are PRHDT and FYEKMQ (reference sequence). The CDR3 DNA follows: TGTGCCAGCAGCTTAGAACAGATGAACACTGAAGCTTTCTTT. This translates into CASSLEQMNTEAFF.

The rearrangement uses TRBV11-2 and TRBJ2-1; tentatively, D is TRBD1 (6 bases). Looked up from germline, CDR1 is SGHAT and CDR2 is FQNNGV. This CDR3 contains 11 residues. Trimming shortened V by 5 bases and J by 9 bases, and 8 bases separated the two germline ends. Here the CDR3 DNA reads TGTGCCAGCAGCAAAGGGGGTGAGCAGTTCTTC. This translates into CASSKGGEQFF.

The V gene is TRBV5-6, the J gene TRBJ2-3; 14 nucleotides match TRBD2. The junction had 13 bases not matched to a gene; V was cut back by 2 bases and J by 5 bases. The CDR3 sequence is 19 residues long. CDR1 and CDR2 (germline): SGHDT, YYEEEE. Written as DNA, the CDR3 is TGTGCCAGCAGCTTAGAGGGACTAGCGGGGGCCCTCGGGCAAGATACGCAGTATTTT. It is translated as CASSLEGLAGALGQDTQYF.

The sample holds one count of this clone. Here the CDR3 reads CASSPGLAGLNEQFF. For the CDR3, the DNA is TGCGCCAGCAGCCCGGGACTAGCGGGCCTCAATGAGCAGTTCTTC. This sequence joins TRBV5-1 and TRBJ2-1; TRBD2 aligns across 12 bases. The CDR3 runs to 15 residues. The trim removed 4 bases at V and 6 bases at J, leaving 5 bases unmatched. Germline CDR1 is SGHRS and CDR2 is YFSETQ.